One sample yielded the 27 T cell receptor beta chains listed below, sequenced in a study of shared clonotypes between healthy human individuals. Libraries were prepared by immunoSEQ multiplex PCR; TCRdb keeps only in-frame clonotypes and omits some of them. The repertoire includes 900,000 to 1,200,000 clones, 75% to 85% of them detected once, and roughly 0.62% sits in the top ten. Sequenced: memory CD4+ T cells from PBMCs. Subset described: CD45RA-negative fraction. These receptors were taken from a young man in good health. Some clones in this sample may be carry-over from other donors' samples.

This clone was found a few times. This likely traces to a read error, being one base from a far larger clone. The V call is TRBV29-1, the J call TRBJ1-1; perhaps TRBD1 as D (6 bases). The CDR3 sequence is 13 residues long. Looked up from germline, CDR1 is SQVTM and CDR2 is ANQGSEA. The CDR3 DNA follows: TGCAGCGAATCTGGGGCCCGGGACACTGGAGCTTTCTTT. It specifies CSESGARDTGAFF.

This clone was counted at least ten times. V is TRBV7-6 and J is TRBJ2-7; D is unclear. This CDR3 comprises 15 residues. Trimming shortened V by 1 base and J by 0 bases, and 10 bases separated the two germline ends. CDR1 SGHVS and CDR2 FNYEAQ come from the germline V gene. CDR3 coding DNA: TGTGCCAGCAGCTTAGAAACCGGGTCCTCCTACGAGCAGTACTTC. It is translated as CASSLETGSSYEQYF.

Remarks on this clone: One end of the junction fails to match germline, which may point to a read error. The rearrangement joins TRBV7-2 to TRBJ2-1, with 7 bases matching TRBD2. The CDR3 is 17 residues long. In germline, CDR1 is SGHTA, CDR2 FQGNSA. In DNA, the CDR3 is TGCGCCAGCAGCAGCCGAACCGGGACTAAGACCTACAATGAGCAGTTCTTC. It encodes CASSSRTGTKTYNEQFF.

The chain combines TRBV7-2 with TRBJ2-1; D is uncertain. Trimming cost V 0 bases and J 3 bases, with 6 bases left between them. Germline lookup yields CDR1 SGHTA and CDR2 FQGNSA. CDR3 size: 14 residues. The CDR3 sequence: CASSLAILYNEQFF. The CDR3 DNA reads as TGTGCCAGCAGCTTAGCGATCCTCTACAATGAGCAGTTCTTC. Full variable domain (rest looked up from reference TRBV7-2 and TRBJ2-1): GAGVSQSPSNKVTEKGKDVELRCDPISGHTALYWYRQSLGQGLEFLIYFQGNSAPDKSGLPSDRFSAERTGGSVSTLTIQRTQQEDSAVYLCASSLAILYNEQFFGPGTRLTVL.

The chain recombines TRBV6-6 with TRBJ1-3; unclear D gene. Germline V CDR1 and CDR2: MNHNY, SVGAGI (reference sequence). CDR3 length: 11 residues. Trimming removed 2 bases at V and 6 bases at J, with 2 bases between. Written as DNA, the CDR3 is TGTGCCAGCAGTTACGTAAACACCATATATTTT. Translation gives CASSYVNTIYF.

CDR3 amino acids: CASSSLLWAAIQYF. CDR3 bases: TGTGCCAGCAGCTCCCTCCTTTGGGCGGCCATTCAGTACTTC. The rearrangement joins TRBV7-9 to TRBJ2-4, with D uncertain. The CDR3 is made up of 14 amino acids. In germline, CDR1 is SEHNR, CDR2 FQNEAQ (reference sequence). Trimming took off 4 bases at V and 9 bases at J, with 16 bases between the two ends.

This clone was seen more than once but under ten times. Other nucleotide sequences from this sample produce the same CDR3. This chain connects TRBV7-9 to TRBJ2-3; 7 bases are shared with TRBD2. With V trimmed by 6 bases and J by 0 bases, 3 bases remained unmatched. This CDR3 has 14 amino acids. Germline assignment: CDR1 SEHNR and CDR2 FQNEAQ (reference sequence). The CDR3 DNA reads TGTGCCAGCAGTCGGGGACTAAGCACAGATACGCAGTATTTT. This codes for CASSRGLSTDTQYF.

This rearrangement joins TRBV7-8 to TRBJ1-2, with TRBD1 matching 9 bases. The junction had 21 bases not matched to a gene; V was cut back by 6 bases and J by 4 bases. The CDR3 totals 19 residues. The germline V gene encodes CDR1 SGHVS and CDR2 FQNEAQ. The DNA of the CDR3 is TGTGCCAGCAGGGATGACCGAGGGCGCGACAGGGGGGTCCCCTATGGCTACACCTTC. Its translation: CASRDDRGRDRGVPYGYTF.

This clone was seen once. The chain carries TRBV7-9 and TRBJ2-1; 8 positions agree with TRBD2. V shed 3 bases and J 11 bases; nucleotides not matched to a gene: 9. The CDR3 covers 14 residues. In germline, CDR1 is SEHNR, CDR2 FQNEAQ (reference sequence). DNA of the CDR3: TGTGCCAGCAGCTTTAGGGAGCGGGAGATCCAGCAGTTCTTC. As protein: CASSFREREIQQFF. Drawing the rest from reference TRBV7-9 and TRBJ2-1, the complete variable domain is DTGVSQNPRHKITKRGQNVTFRCDPISEHNRLYWYRQTLGQGPEFLTYFQNEAQLEKSRLLSDRFSAERPKGSFSTLEIQRTEQGDSAMYLCASSFREREIQQFFGPGTRLTVL.

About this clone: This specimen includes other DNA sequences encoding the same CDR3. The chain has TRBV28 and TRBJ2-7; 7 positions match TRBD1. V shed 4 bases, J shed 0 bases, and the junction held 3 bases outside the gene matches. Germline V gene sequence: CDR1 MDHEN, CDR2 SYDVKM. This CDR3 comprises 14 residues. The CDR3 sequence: CASSSGQSSYEQYF. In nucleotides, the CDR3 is TGTGCCAGCAGTTCGGGACAGAGCTCCTACGAGCAGTACTTC.

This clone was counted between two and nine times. The CDR3 reads CASSPLFRTSGRGLGELFF. In nucleotides, the CDR3 is TGTGCCAGCAGCCCCCTCTTCAGGACTAGCGGGAGGGGTCTCGGGGAGCTGTTTTTT. The chain employs TRBV7-9 and TRBJ2-2; 15 bases line up with TRBD2. The CDR3 has 19 residues. Germline CDR1 reads SEHNR; CDR2 reads FQNEAQ (reference sequence). With 5 bases clipped from V and 7 bases from J, the junction kept 14 bases outside the gene matches.

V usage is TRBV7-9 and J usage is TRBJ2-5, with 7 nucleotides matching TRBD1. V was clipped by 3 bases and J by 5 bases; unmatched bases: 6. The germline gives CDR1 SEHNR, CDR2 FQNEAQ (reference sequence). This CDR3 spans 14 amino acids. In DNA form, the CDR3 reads TGTGCCAGCAGCTTGTTGCAGGGGGTTGAGACCCAGTACTTC. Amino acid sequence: CASSLLQGVETQYF.

The CDR3 bases are TGTGCCACCAGCAGAGGCAGACTAGCGGCTAAAGAGACCCAGTACTTC. Protein product: CATSRGRLAAKETQYF. This sequence joins TRBV15 and TRBJ2-5; 9 bases are a match to TRBD2. Germline V gene sequence: CDR1 LNHNV, CDR2 YYDKDF (reference sequence). The CDR3 is 16 amino acids. V was clipped by 1 base and J by 3 bases; unmatched bases: 6. Combining the CDR3 with reference TRBV15 and TRBJ2-5 gives the whole variable domain DAMVIQNPRYQVTQFGKPVTLSCSQTLNHNVMYWYQQKSSQAPKLLFHYYDKDFNNEADTPDNFQSRRPNTSFCFLDIRSPGLGDTAMYLCATSRGRLAAKETQYFGPGTRLLVL.

The CDR3: CASSPTTGTANYGYTF. DNA of the CDR3: TGTGCCAGCTCGCCCACTACCGGGACAGCTAACTATGGCTACACCTTC. This sequence joins TRBV18 and TRBJ1-2; 7 bases align to TRBD1. This CDR3 region has 16 residues. Trimming cost V 6 bases and J 0 bases; bases outside gene matches: 10. Germline loops: CDR1 KGHSH, CDR2 LQKENI.

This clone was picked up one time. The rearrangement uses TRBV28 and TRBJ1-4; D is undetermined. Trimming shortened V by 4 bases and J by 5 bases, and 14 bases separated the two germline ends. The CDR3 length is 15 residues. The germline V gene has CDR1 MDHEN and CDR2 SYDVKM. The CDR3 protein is CASSWPGRPNEKLFF. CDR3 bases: TGTGCCAGCAGTTGGCCGGGAAGGCCCAATGAAAAACTGTTTTTT.

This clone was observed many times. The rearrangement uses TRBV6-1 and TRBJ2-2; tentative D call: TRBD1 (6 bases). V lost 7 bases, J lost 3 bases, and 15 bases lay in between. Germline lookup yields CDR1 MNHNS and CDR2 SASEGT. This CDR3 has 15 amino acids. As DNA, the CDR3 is TGTGCCAGCATGCAGGCCAGGGGATACACCGGGGAGCTGTTTTTT. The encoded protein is CASMQARGYTGELFF.

The CDR3 DNA follows: TGTGCCAGCAGCTCGACAGGCGGACAGCTCTATGGCTACACCTTC. This codes for CASSSTGGQLYGYTF. The genes are TRBV7-3 and TRBJ1-2; tentative D call: TRBD1 (6 bases). The CDR3 is made up of 15 amino acids. V was clipped by 4 bases and J by 4 bases, with 16 bases between them. Looked up from germline, CDR1 is SGHTA and CDR2 is FQGTGA.

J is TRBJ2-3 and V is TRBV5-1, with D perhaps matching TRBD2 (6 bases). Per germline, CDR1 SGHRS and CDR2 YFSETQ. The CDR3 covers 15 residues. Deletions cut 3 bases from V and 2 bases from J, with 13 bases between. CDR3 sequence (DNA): TGCGCCAGCAGCTCTGGCGGGGCGAACACAGATACGCAGTATTTT. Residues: CASSSGGANTDTQYF.

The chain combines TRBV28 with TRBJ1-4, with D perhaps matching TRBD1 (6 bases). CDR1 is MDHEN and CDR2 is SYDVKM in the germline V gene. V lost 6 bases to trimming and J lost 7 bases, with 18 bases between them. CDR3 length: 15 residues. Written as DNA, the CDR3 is TGTGCCAGCAGCATGGGCGGGGGGCGCAGTGAAAAACTGTTTTTT. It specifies CASSMGGGRSEKLFF.

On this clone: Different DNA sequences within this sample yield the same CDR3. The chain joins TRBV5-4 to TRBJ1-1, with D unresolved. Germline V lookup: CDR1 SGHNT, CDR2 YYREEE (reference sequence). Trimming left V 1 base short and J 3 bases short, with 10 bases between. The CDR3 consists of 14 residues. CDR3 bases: TGTGCCAGCAGCTTGTCGGTTGGGGACACTGAAGCTTTCTTT. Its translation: CASSLSVGDTEAFF. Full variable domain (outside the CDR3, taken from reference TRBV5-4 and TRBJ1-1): ETGVTQSPTHLIKTRGQQVTLRCSSQSGHNTVSWYQQALGQGPQFIFQYYREEENGRGNFPPRFSGLQFPNYSSELNVNALELDDSALYLCASSLSVGDTEAFFGQGTRLTVV.

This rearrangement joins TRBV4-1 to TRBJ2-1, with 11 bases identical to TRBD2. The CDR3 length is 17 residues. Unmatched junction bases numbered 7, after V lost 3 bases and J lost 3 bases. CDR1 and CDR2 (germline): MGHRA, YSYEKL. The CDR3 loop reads CASSQGRSGRVYNEQFF. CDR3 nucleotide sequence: TGCGCCAGCAGCCAGGGCCGTAGCGGGAGGGTCTACAATGAGCAGTTCTTC.

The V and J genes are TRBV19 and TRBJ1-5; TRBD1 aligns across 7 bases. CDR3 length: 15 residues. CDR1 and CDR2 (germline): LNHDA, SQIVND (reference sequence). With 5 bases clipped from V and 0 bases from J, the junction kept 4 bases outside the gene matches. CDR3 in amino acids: CASSVGQVSNQPQHF. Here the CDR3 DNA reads TGTGCCAGTAGTGTTGGACAGGTTAGCAATCAGCCCCAGCATTTT. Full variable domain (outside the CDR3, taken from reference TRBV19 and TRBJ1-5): DGGITQSPKYLFRKEGQNVTLSCEQNLNHDAMYWYRQDPGQGLRLIYYSQIVNDFQKGDIAEGYSVSREKKESFPLTVTSAQKNPTAFYLCASSVGQVSNQPQHFGDGTRLSIL.

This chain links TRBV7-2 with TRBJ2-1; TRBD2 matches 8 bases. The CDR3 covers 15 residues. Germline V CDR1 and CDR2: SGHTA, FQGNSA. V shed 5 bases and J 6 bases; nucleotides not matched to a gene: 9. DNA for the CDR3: TGTGCCAGCAGCCTCTTAAGCGGGAGTACCAATGAGCAGTTCTTC. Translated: CASSLLSGSTNEQFF.

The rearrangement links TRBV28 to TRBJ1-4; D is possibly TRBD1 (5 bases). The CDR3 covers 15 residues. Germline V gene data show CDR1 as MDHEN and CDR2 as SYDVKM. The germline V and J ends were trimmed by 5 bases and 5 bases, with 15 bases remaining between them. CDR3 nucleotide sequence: TGTGCCAGCAGTCTACCGACAGTCCAAAATGAAAAACTGTTTTTT. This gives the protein CASSLPTVQNEKLFF.

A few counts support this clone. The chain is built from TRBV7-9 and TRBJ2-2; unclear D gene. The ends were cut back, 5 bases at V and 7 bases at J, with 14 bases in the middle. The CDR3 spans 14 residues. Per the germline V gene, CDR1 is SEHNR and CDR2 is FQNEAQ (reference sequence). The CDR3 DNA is TGTGCCAGCAGCCCCCCCCGGACCCTCGGGGAGCTGTTTTTT. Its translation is CASSPPRTLGELFF.

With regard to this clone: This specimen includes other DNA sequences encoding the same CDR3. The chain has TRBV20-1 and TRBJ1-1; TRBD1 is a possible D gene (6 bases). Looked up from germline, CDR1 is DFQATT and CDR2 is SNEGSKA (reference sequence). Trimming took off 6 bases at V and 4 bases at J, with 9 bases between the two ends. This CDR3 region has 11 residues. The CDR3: CSADRGTEAFF. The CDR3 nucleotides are TGCAGTGCGGACAGAGGCACTGAAGCTTTCTTT.

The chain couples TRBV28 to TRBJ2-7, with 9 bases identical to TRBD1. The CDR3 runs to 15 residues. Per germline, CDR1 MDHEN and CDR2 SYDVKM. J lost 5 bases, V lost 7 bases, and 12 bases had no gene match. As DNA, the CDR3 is TGTGCCAGCAAGTCGAGGGGACAGGGTGCCCACGAGCAGTACTTC. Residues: CASKSRGQGAHEQYF.